These T cell receptor beta chains were read from a single sample in a study of blood T cell repertoires in COVID-19. Sequencing was performed with immunoSEQ multiplex PCR; in TCRdb, only in-frame clones are kept and a portion is missing. Here the sample spans around 220,000 clones, about 93% being singletons. Sequencing used PBMCs or T cells enriched from blood (not recorded which). The receptors were gathered from a woman in her late teens or twenties who had recovered from COVID-19. Each CDR3 is given with its conserved first and last residue. D genes are given only for firm matches. Clone size is not always given. Where it is, it says once, few, many or a class for expanded clones.

d_gene,abundance,j_gene,v_gene,CDR3nt,CDR3aa
-,-,TRBJ2-1,TRBV9,TGTGCCAGCAGCGCCTCGGGAGTCTCCTACAATGAGCAGTTCTTC,CASSASGVSYNEQFF
TRBD1,once,TRBJ1-2,TRBV5-1,TGCGCCAGCAGCACAGAGGGGGCTGGGTATGGCTACACCTTC,CASSTEGAGYGYTF
-,-,TRBJ1-1,TRBV12-3/TRBV12-4,TGTGCCAGCAGACGGGGAGGGGGCACTGAAGCTTTCTTT,CASRRGGGTEAFF
-,-,TRBJ2-7,TRBV9,TGTGCCAGCAGCGTAGCTTTAGGGGTGGCCTACGAGCAGTACTTC,CASSVALGVAYEQYF
TRBD2,-,TRBJ2-1,TRBV5-4,TGTGCCAGCAGCCGGACTAGCGGGGGTTCCTACAATGAGCAGTTCTTC,CASSRTSGGSYNEQFF
-,once,TRBJ2-7,TRBV3-1/TRBV3-2,TGTGCCAGCAGCCCCCAGGGGTCCTACGAGCAGTACTTC,CASSPQGSYEQYF
-,-,TRBJ2-7,TRBV11-2,TGTGCCAGCAGCTTAGACTTCTCCTACGAGCAGTACTTC,CASSLDFSYEQYF
-,-,TRBJ1-3,TRBV7-9,TGTGCCAGCAGCCCCCTGGCCGGAAACACCATATATTTT,CASSPLAGNTIYF
TRBD2,-,TRBJ2-6,TRBV10-3,TGTGCCATGACTGCGGGGGGTCCTGGGGCCAACGTCCTGACTTTC,CAMTAGGPGANVLTF
-,-,TRBJ2-2,TRBV5-1,TGCGCCAGCAGCTTGGGGCCCCCGGGGTTAGCGGACGGGGAGCTGTTTTTT,CASSLGPPGLADGELFF
-,-,TRBJ1-2,TRBV9,TGTGCCAGCAGCGTAGAAGGTGGGGGGTACTATGGCTACACCTTC,CASSVEGGGYYGYTF
-,-,TRBJ1-6,TRBV15,TGTGCCACCAGCAAGACAGCATGGGATTCACCCCTCCACTTT,CATSKTAWDSPLHF
-,-,TRBJ1-2,TRBV24-1,TGTGCCTACCGATATCGGTATGGCTACACCTTC,CAYRYRYGYTF
TRBD1,-,TRBJ2-7,TRBV7-9,TGTGCCAGCAGCATAACCGACGGACAGGGCATCCACGAGCAGTACTTC,CASSITDGQGIHEQYF
-,once,TRBJ1-2,TRBV11-1,TGTGCCAGCAGCCCTCAGGGTAATCGGTATGGCTACACCTTC,CASSPQGNRYGYTF